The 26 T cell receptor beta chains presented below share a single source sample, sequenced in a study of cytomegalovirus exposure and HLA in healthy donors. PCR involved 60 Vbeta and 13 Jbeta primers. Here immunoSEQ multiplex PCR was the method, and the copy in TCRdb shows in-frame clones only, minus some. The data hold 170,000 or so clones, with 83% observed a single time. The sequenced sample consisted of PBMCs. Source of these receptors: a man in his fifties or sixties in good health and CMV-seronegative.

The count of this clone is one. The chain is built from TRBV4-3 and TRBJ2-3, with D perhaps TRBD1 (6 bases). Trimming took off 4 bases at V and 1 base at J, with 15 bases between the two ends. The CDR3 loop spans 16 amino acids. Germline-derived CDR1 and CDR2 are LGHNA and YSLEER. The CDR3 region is CASSPRGPGGTDTQYF. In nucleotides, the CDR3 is TGCGCCAGCAGCCCTAGGGGCCCAGGGGGCACAGATACGCAGTATTTT.

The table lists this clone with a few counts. The CDR3 bases are TGTGCCAGCAGCTTAGAAATATACAGGTCCTACGAGCAGTACTTC. Translation: CASSLEIYRSYEQYF. This chain uses TRBV7-8 with TRBJ2-7, with D possibly being TRBD1 (5 bases). The length of the CDR3 is 15 residues. Germline loops: CDR1 SGHVS, CDR2 FQNEAQ. Trimming shortened V by 1 base and J by 1 base, and 11 bases separated the two germline ends.

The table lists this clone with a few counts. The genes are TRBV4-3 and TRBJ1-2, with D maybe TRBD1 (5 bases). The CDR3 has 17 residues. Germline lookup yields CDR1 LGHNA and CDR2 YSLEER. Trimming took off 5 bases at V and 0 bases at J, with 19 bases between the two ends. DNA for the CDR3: TGCGCCAGCAGCGGACACCCCTTGGACGCCACTAACTATGGCTACACCTTC. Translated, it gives CASSGHPLDATNYGYTF.

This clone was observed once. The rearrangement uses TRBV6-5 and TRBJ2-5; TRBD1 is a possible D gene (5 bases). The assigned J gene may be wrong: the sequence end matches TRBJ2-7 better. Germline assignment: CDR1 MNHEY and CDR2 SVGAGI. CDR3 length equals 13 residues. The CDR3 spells CASRRTDTYEQYF. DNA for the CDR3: TGTGCCAGCAGAAGGACGGACACCTACGAGCAGTACTTC.

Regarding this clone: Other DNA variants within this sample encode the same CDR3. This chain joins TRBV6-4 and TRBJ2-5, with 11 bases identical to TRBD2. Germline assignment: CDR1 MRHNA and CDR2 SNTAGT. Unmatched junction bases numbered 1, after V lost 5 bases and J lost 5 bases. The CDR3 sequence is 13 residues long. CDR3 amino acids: CASSRTSGETQYF. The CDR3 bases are TGTGCCAGCAGTCGGACTAGCGGGGAGACCCAGTACTTC.

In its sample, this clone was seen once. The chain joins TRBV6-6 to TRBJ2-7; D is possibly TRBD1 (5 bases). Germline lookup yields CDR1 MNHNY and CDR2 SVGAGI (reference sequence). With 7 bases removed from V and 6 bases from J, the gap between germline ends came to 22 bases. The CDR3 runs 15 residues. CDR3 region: CASTPTFQGSGEQYF. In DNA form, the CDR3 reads TGTGCCAGCACCCCAACCTTTCAGGGAAGTGGCGAGCAGTACTTC.

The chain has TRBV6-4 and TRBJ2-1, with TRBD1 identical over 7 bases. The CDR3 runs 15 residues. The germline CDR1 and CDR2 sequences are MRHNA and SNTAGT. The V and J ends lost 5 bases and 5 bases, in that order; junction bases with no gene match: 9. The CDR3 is CASSQEGQLNNEQFF. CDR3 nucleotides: TGTGCCAGCAGTCAAGAGGGACAGCTCAACAATGAGCAGTTCTTC.

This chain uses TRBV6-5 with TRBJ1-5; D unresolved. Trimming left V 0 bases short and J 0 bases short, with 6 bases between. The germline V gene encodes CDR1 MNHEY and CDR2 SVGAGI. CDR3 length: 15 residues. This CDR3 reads CASSYSKHSNQPQHF. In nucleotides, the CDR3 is TGTGCCAGCAGTTACTCGAAGCATAGCAATCAGCCCCAGCATTTT.

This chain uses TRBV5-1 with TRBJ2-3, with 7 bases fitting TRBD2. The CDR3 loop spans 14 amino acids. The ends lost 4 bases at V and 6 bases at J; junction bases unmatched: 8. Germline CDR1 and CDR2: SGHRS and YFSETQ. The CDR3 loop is CASSTAGPPDTQYF. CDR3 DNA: TGCGCCAGCAGCACAGCGGGGCCCCCCGATACGCAGTATTTT.

The CDR3 spells CASSSGLAGGQETQYF. CDR3 bases: TGCGCCAGCAGCTCAGGACTAGCGGGAGGTCAAGAGACCCAGTACTTC. The V and J genes are TRBV5-1 and TRBJ2-5; TRBD2 agrees at 14 bases. This CDR3 has 16 residues. Germline V gene data show CDR1 as SGHRS and CDR2 as YFSETQ. The V gene end was trimmed by 3 bases and the J gene end by 2 bases; junction bases not matched to a gene: 3.

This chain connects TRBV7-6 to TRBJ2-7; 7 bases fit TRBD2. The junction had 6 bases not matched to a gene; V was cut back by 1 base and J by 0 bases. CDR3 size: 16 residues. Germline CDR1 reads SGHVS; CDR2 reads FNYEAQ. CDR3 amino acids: CASSLGAGGSSYEQYF. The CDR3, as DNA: TGTGCCAGCAGCTTAGGGGCGGGCGGGAGCTCCTACGAGCAGTACTTC.

The CDR3 bases are TGTGCCAGCAGTTGGGGCCGGGACAGCCAGCAGCAGTACTTC. Its protein is CASSWGRDSQQQYF. This chain uses TRBV2 with TRBJ2-7; the match to TRBD1 covers 7 bases. Germline CDR1 reads SNHLY; CDR2 reads FYNNEI. The CDR3 has 14 residues. The V gene end was trimmed by 5 bases and the J gene end by 8 bases; junction bases not matched to a gene: 12.

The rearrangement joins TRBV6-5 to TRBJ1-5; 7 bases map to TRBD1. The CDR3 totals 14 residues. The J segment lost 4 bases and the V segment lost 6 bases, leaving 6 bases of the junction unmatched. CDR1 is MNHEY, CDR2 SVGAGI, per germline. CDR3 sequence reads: CASRQTGLNQPQHF. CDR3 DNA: TGTGCCAGCAGGCAGACAGGGTTGAATCAGCCCCAGCATTTT.

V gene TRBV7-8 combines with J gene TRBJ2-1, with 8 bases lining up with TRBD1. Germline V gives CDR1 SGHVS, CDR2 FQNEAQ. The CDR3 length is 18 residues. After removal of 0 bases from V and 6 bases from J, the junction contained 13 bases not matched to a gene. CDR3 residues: CASSLAPRGQSMGNEQFF. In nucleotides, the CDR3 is TGTGCCAGCAGCTTAGCTCCCAGGGGGCAAAGTATGGGCAATGAGCAGTTCTTC.

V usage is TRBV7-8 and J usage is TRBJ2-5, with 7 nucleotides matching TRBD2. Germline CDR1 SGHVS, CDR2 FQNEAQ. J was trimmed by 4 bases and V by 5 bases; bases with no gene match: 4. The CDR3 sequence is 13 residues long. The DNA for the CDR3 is TGTGCCAGCAGCCGTGGGGGGGGAGAGACCCAGTACTTC. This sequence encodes CASSRGGGETQYF.

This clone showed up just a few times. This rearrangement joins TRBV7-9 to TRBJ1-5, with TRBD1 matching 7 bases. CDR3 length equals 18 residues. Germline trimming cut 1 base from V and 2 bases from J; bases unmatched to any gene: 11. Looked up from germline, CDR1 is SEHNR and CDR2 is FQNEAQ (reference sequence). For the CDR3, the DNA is TGTGCCAGCAGCTTAGGGGCTGGTGGCAGGGGGGGCAATCAGCCCCAGCATTTT. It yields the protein CASSLGAGGRGGNQPQHF.

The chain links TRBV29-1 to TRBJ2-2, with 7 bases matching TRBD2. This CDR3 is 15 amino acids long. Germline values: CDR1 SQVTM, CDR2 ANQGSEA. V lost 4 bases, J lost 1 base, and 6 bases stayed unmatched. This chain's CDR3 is CSVAPGTMNTGELFF. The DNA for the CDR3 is TGCAGCGTTGCCCCCGGGACTATGAACACCGGGGAGCTGTTTTTT.

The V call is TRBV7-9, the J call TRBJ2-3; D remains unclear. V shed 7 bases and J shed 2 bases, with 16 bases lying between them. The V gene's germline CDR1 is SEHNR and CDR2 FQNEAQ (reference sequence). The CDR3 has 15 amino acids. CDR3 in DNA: TGTGCCAGCAACAATAGGCGGTCTTACACAGATACGCAGTATTTT. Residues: CASNNRRSYTDTQYF.

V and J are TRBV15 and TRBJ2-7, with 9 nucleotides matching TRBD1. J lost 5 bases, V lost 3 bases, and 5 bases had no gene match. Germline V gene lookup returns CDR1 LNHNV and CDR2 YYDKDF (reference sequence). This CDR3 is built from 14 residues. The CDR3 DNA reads TGTGCCACCAGCAGGCGGGACAGGGAACACGAGCAGTACTTC. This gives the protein CATSRRDREHEQYF.

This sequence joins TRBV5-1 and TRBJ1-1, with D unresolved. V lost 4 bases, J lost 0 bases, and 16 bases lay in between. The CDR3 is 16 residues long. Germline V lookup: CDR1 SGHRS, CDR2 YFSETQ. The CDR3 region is CASSPVLAHMNTEAFF. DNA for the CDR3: TGCGCCAGCAGCCCGGTTTTAGCCCATATGAACACTGAAGCTTTCTTT.

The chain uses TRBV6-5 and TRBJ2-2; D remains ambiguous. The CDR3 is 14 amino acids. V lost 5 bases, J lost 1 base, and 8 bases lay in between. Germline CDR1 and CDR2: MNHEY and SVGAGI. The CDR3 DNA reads TGTGCCAGCAGTACAGTGGAGAACACCGGGGAGCTGTTTTTT. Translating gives CASSTVENTGELFF.

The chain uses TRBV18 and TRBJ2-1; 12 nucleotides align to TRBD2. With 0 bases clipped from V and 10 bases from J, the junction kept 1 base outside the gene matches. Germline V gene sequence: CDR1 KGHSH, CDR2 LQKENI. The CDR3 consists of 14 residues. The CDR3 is CASSPPGLAGEQFF. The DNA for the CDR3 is TGTGCCAGCTCACCACCGGGACTAGCGGGCGAGCAGTTCTTC.

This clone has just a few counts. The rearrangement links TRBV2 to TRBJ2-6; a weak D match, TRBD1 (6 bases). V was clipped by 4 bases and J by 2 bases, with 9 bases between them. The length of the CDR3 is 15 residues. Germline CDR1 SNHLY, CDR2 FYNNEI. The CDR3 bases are TGTGCCAGCAGTGGTAACAGGGCTGGGGCCAACGTCCTGACTTTC. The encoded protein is CASSGNRAGANVLTF.

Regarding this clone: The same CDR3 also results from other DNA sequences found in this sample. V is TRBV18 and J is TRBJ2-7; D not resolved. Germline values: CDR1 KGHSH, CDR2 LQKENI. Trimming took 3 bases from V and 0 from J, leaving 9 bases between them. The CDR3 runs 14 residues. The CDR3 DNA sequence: TGTGCCAGCTCACCTCTTGGCACCTCCTACGAGCAGTACTTC. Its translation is CASSPLGTSYEQYF.

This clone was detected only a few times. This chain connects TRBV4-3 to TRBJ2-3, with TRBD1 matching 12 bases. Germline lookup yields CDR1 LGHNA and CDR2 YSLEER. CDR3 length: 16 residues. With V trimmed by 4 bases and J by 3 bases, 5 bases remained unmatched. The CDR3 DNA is TGCGCCAGCAGCCGAGGGACAGGGGGCACGACAGATACGCAGTATTTT. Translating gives CASSRGTGGTTDTQYF.

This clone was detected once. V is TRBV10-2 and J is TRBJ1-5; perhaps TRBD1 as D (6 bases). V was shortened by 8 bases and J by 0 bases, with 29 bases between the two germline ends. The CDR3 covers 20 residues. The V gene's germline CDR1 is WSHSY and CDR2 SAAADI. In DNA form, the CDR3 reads TGCGCCAGCGCTTGTGACAGGATGGTAATCCTTACGGATAGCAATCAGCCCCAGCATTTT. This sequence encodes CASACDRMVILTDSNQPQHF.